The 28 T cell receptor beta chains presented below share a single source sample, sequenced in a study of T cells after yellow fever vaccination. A single record per CDR3 protein comes from TCRdb applying MiXCR to the 5' RACE reads. The data show approximately 580,000 distinct CDR3 sequences, less than 20% seen once. Material: PBMCs, obtained more than 4 days after the first yellow fever vaccination. Receptors were obtained from a man between 18 and 35 years old who received the YFV17D yellow fever vaccine.

This CDR3 reads CSARGAVEGGDTQYF. For the CDR3, the DNA is TGCAGTGCTAGAGGTGCAGTCGAGGGAGGGGATACGCAGTATTTT. The rearrangement uses TRBV20-1 and TRBJ2-3; 7 bases align to TRBD2. Trimming removed 1 base from V and 6 bases from J; junction bases left unmatched: 10. Per germline, CDR1 DFQATT and CDR2 SNEGSKA (reference sequence). CDR3 length: 15 residues.

The genes are TRBV20-1 and TRBJ1-4, with D unresolved. The CDR3 extends over 14 amino acids. Germline V gene data show CDR1 as DFQATT and CDR2 as SNEGSKA (reference sequence). V was trimmed by 6 bases and J by 8 bases, leaving 19 bases between them. The CDR3 DNA reads TGCAGTGCGCCTGACCGGTCCCAAGGGGAAAAACTGTTTTTT. Residues: CSAPDRSQGEKLFF.

The chain links TRBV7-8 to TRBJ2-1, with D uncertain. Germline CDR1 reads SGHVS; CDR2 reads FQNEAQ. CDR3 size: 13 residues. V lost 5 bases, J lost 3 bases, and 8 bases lay in between. CDR3 bases: TGTGCCAGCAGCCTACGCATCTACAATGAGCAGTTCTTC. Protein sequence: CASSLRIYNEQFF.

This clonotype was seen a few times. The chain couples TRBV6-5 to TRBJ2-7; 9 nucleotides line up with TRBD1. Germline V lookup: CDR1 MNHEY, CDR2 SVGAGI. The CDR3 runs to 16 residues. V lost 0 bases and J lost 5; bases outside the gene matches: 8. Written as DNA, the CDR3 is TGTGCCAGCAGTTACTCCGGAACAGGGGGCTATGACGAGCAGTACTTC. It translates to CASSYSGTGGYDEQYF.

The genes are TRBV5-4 and TRBJ2-3, with 8 nucleotides matching TRBD1. Germline CDR1 is SGHNT and CDR2 is YYREEE (reference sequence). Trimming took 4 bases from V and 1 from J; bases not matched to a gene: 5. This CDR3 region has 15 residues. CDR3: CASSAGGSGTDTQYF. DNA for the CDR3: TGTGCCAGCAGCGCAGGGGGCTCGGGCACAGATACGCAGTATTTT.

This clonotype was seen repeatedly, ten times or more. The V and J genes are TRBV24-1 and TRBJ2-3; D is unresolved. Trimming removed 1 base at V and 6 bases at J, with 4 bases between. Germline CDR1 is KGHDR and CDR2 is SFDVKD. This CDR3 comprises 12 residues. The CDR3 sequence is CATSDLWDTQYF. The CDR3 nucleotides read TGTGCCACCAGTGATTTATGGGATACGCAGTATTTT.

This clonotype was found a few times. The gene calls are TRBV10-3 and TRBJ2-1; D is unresolved. Germline V gene data show CDR1 as ENHRY and CDR2 as SYGVKD. Trimming shortened V by 11 bases and J by 7 bases, and 12 bases separated the two germline ends. The CDR3 covers 11 residues. In nucleotides, the CDR3 is TGTGCCGCGACAACAGAAAATGAGCAGTTCTTC. The encoded protein is CAATTENEQFF.

In its sample, this clonotype was seen many times. V is TRBV6-2 or TRBV6-3 and J is TRBJ1-2; D unresolved. There are 13 residues in the CDR3. CDR1 and CDR2 (germline): MNHEY, SVGEGT. With 8 bases removed from V and 2 bases from J, the gap between germline ends came to 12 bases. The CDR3 bases are TGTGCCAGCTCAACGACCGAGAACTATGGCTACACCTTC. Protein product: CASSTTENYGYTF.

This clonotype was observed a handful of times. This chain joins TRBV7-8 and TRBJ1-4; 7 bases match TRBD1. CDR3 length equals 15 residues. With 5 bases clipped from V and 6 bases from J, the junction kept 9 bases outside the gene matches. Germline V CDR1 and CDR2: SGHVS, FQNEAQ. CDR3 sequence: CASSLVTGMDEKLFF. CDR3 bases: TGTGCCAGCAGCCTCGTGACAGGGATGGATGAAAAACTGTTTTTT. The whole variable domain, filled in from reference TRBV7-8 and TRBJ1-4, reads GAGVSQSPRYKVAKRGQDVALRCDPISGHVSLFWYQQALGQGPEFLTYFQNEAQLDKSGLPSDRFFAERPEGSVSTLKIQRTQQEDSAVYLCASSLVTGMDEKLFFGSGTQLSVL.

The chain recombines TRBV5-1 with TRBJ2-3; possibly TRBD2 for D (7 bases). This CDR3 has 16 amino acids. Trimming left V 4 bases short and J 3 bases short, with 18 bases between. Per the germline V gene, CDR1 is SGHRS and CDR2 is YFSETQ. Here the CDR3 DNA reads TGCGCCAGCAGCGGGGGGGCTAGCGCCCGGACAGATACGCAGTATTTT. Its protein product is CASSGGASARTDTQYF.

This clonotype turned up a few times. The rearrangement joins TRBV6-1 to TRBJ1-4; 7 bases align to TRBD1. CDR1 is MNHNS and CDR2 is SASEGT in the germline V gene. With V trimmed by 10 bases and J by 5 bases, 10 bases remained unmatched. The CDR3 is made up of 14 amino acids. This chain's CDR3 is CAIQRQGTNEKLFF. In DNA, the CDR3 is TGTGCCATACAGCGACAGGGAACAAATGAAAAACTGTTTTTT.

A few counts support this clonotype. The rearrangement links TRBV4-1 to TRBJ2-1, with D perhaps TRBD2 (7 bases). Deletions cut 1 base from V and 2 bases from J, with 15 bases between. Germline V lookup: CDR1 MGHRA, CDR2 YSYEKL. This CDR3 has 17 amino acids. DNA for the CDR3: TGCGCCAGCAGCCAAGCGGAGGGGGGGGGCCCCTACAATGAGCAGTTCTTC. Its translation is CASSQAEGGGPYNEQFF.

V and J are TRBV7-9 and TRBJ2-7; D might be TRBD1 (6 bases). Germline CDR1 is SEHNR and CDR2 is FQNEAQ (reference sequence). Between the trimmed V and J ends, which lost 8 bases and 2 bases, there was a span of 13 bases. This CDR3 contains 13 residues. In DNA, the CDR3 is TGTGCCAGCTCCAACCGGGACACCTACGAGCAGTACTTC. Its translation: CASSNRDTYEQYF.

This clonotype was counted at least ten times. This rearrangement joins TRBV6-4 to TRBJ2-3; 9 bases are shared with TRBD2. Losses at the gene ends were 0 bases for V and 5 bases for J; bases not matched to a gene: 6. This CDR3 spans 16 amino acids. Germline CDR1 and CDR2: MRHNA and SNTAGT. CDR3 nucleotides: TGTGCCAGCAGTGACTCGAGCGGGGGGCCAGGAGATACGCAGTATTTT. It specifies CASSDSSGGPGDTQYF.

This clonotype was seen ten or more times. The chain employs TRBV6-5 and TRBJ2-7; the D gene could be TRBD1 or TRBD2 (6 bases each). Trimming removed 1 base at V and 2 bases at J, with 18 bases between. The CDR3 extends over 17 amino acids. Germline V gene sequence: CDR1 MNHEY, CDR2 SVGAGI. CDR3 amino acids: CASSYLGPTGAPYEQYF. The CDR3, as DNA: TGTGCCAGCAGTTACTTGGGGCCGACGGGGGCACCCTACGAGCAGTACTTC.

In its sample, this clonotype was seen a few times. The chain employs TRBV12-3 or TRBV12-4 and TRBJ2-1; no clear D gene. Trimming removed 6 bases at V and 6 bases at J, with 12 bases between. The CDR3 runs 13 residues. The CDR3 DNA reads TGTGCCAGCAGGTTGCGAGAGACCAATGAGCAGTTCTTC. Its translation: CASRLRETNEQFF.

The table lists this clonotype with a few counts. The rearrangement joins TRBV7-3 to TRBJ2-2; TRBD1 aligns across 11 bases. V trimming: 2 bases; J trimming: 6 bases; junction bases outside the gene matches: 2. There are 15 residues in the CDR3. Germline lookup yields CDR1 SGHTA and CDR2 FQGTGA. The CDR3 region is CASSLPGQGAGELFF. The CDR3 region has the DNA TGTGCCAGCAGCTTACCGGGACAGGGGGCCGGGGAGCTGTTTTTT. The entire variable domain, with the rest obtained from reference TRBV7-3 and TRBJ2-2, is as follows: GAGVSQTPSNKVTEKGKYVELRCDPISGHTALYWYRQSLGQGPEFLIYFQGTGAADDSGLPNDRFFAVRPEGSVSTLKIQRTERGDSAVYLCASSLPGQGAGELFFGEGSRLTVL.

The rearrangement uses TRBV28 and TRBJ1-5; D ambiguous. The V and J ends lost 3 bases and 6 bases respectively, with 15 bases between them. Germline V CDR1 and CDR2: MDHEN, SYDVKM. CDR3 length: 15 residues. CDR3: CASSFYGSVSQPQHF. The DNA for the CDR3 is TGTGCCAGCAGTTTCTATGGGTCAGTAAGTCAGCCCCAGCATTTT.

V gene TRBV4-1 combines with J gene TRBJ2-3; the match to TRBD2 covers 10 bases. CDR1 and CDR2 (germline): MGHRA, YSYEKL. With 6 bases clipped from V and 9 bases from J, the junction kept 15 bases outside the gene matches. CDR3 size: 16 residues. The chain's CDR3 is CASSQGLAGAAGTQYF. The DNA for the CDR3 is TGCGCCAGCAGTCAGGGGCTAGCGGGGGCGGCGGGGACGCAGTATTTT.

The genes are TRBV5-8 and TRBJ1-5, with a weak D call TRBD1 (5 bases). V lost 0 bases, J lost 4 bases, and 14 bases lay in between. Germline CDR1 SGHTS, CDR2 YDEGEE. This CDR3 spans 16 amino acids. The CDR3 region has the DNA TGTGCCAGCAGCTTGGTTGGCCGGGGGAAGAATCAGCCCCAGCATTTT. Translation gives CASSLVGRGKNQPQHF.

A few counts support this clonotype. The chain joins TRBV20-1 to TRBJ2-1; 7 nucleotides line up with TRBD1. Germline lookup yields CDR1 DFQATT and CDR2 SNEGSKA (reference sequence). V lost 6 bases and J lost 5; bases outside the gene matches: 7. The CDR3 extends over 13 amino acids. DNA of the CDR3: TGCAGTGCAGCCGGGACAGCCCACAATGAGCAGTTCTTC. It encodes CSAAGTAHNEQFF.

This clonotype has at least ten counts. The gene calls are TRBV7-2 and TRBJ2-1; 9 nucleotides agree with TRBD1. CDR1 and CDR2 (germline): SGHTA, FQGNSA. The CDR3 covers 16 residues. J lost 3 bases, V lost 5 bases, and 8 bases had no gene match. CDR3 loop: CASSTSDRGSYNEQFF. The CDR3 DNA reads as TGTGCCAGCAGCACCTCAGACAGGGGGAGCTACAATGAGCAGTTCTTC.

The chain recombines TRBV6-6 with TRBJ2-2, with D unresolved. Germline V gives CDR1 MNHNY, CDR2 SVGAGI (reference sequence). This CDR3 contains 13 residues. The V and J ends lost 6 bases and 3 bases respectively, with 8 bases between them. CDR3 residues: CASRLRDTGELFF. The DNA of the CDR3 is TGTGCCAGCAGGCTTCGGGACACCGGGGAGCTGTTTTTT.

This clonotype was found a few times. The V and J genes are TRBV10-2 and TRBJ1-5; tentatively, D is TRBD1 (6 bases). Germline-derived CDR1 and CDR2 are WSHSY and SAAADI. With 5 bases removed from V and 5 bases from J, the gap between germline ends came to 16 bases. The CDR3 is made up of 15 amino acids. The CDR3 nucleotides are TGCGCCAGCAGTCGGCAGGGGATAGGAGATCAGCCCCAGCATTTT. Protein: CASSRQGIGDQPQHF.

This clonotype was counted a few times. The rearrangement joins TRBV2 to TRBJ2-1; D is uncertain. Looked up from germline, CDR1 is SNHLY and CDR2 is FYNNEI. The CDR3 consists of 10 residues. The ends were cut back, 7 bases at V and 12 bases at J, with 10 bases in the middle. The CDR3 nucleotides read TGTGCCAGCAAAGGGAACTGGCAGTTCTTC. Residues: CASKGNWQFF.

In this sample, this clonotype turned up a few times. V gene TRBV15 combines with J gene TRBJ1-1; 11 nucleotides line up with TRBD1. The CDR3 loop spans 15 amino acids. V was clipped by 3 bases and J by 5 bases; unmatched bases: 5. The germline gives CDR1 LNHNV, CDR2 YYDKDF (reference sequence). The DNA of the CDR3 is TGTGCCACCAGCAGGGACAGGGGGCTGGGGACTGAAGCTTTCTTT. This encodes CATSRDRGLGTEAFF.

V gene TRBV7-2 combines with J gene TRBJ1-1, with D unresolved. This CDR3 comprises 13 residues. Between the trimmed V and J ends, which lost 6 bases and 7 bases, there was a span of 15 bases. The germline V gene encodes CDR1 SGHTA and CDR2 FQGNSA. In nucleotides, the CDR3 is TGTGCCAGCAGGCCGGCGGAGTGGGGTGAAGCTTTCTTT. It codes for CASRPAEWGEAFF.

This clonotype was found a few times. CDR3 nucleotide sequence: TGCGCCAGCAGCCAATATAGACAGGGGTACACTGAAGCTTTCTTT. Translation gives CASSQYRQGYTEAFF. V is TRBV4-3 and J is TRBJ1-1; 8 positions match TRBD1. There are 15 residues in the CDR3. Germline CDR1 is LGHNA and CDR2 is YSLEER. V was clipped by 2 bases and J by 3 bases; unmatched bases: 5.